These 8 T cell receptor beta chains originate from one sample sequenced in a study of blood T cell repertoires in COVID-19. Generated by immunoSEQ multiplex PCR, the TCRdb table keeps only in-frame clones and is missing some. The sample consists of more than 250,000 clones, around 87% of them appearing once. What was sequenced was peripheral blood. The receptors here all came from a man aged 45-65 years with active or convalescent COVID-19.

About this clone itself: As the CDR3 is not closed by the conserved phenylalanine or tryptophan, this likely results from a read error. The rearrangement joins TRBV10-3 to TRBJ1-2, with D possibly being TRBD1 (6 bases). V was clipped by 7 bases and J by 6 bases, with 15 bases between them. The CDR3 sequence is 13 residues long. CDR1 is ENHRY and CDR2 is SYGVKD in the germline V gene. CDR3 sequence (DNA): TGTGCCATCACCCCCAGGGGCGAGGATGGCTACACCCTC. Translating gives CAITPRGEDGYTL.

The chain is built from TRBV6-5 and TRBJ1-5, with 7 positions matching TRBD1. The CDR3 length is 13 residues. The V gene end was trimmed by 6 bases and the J gene end by 5 bases; junction bases not matched to a gene: 4. Looked up from germline, CDR1 is MNHEY and CDR2 is SVGAGI. For the CDR3, the DNA is TGTGCCAGCAGCACAGGGGAGCATCAGCCCCAGCATTTT. Amino acids: CASSTGEHQPQHF.

The J gene is TRBJ2-1, the V gene TRBV11-2; D gene unclear. CDR3 size: 14 residues. Germline V CDR1 and CDR2: SGHAT, FQNNGV. With 0 bases removed from V and 6 bases from J, the gap between germline ends came to 9 bases. As DNA, the CDR3 is TGTGCCAGCAGCTTAGATCGGGTCTTCAATGAGCAGTTCTTC. This sequence encodes CASSLDRVFNEQFF. Full variable domain (missing parts from reference TRBV11-2 and TRBJ2-1): EAGVAQSPRYKIIEKRQSVAFWCNPISGHATLYWYQQILGQGPKLLIQFQNNGVVDDSQLPKDRFSAERLKGVDSTLKIQPAKLEDSAVYLCASSLDRVFNEQFFGPGTRLTVL.

The CDR3 DNA reads as TGTGCCAGCAGCGTAGAAGCGGGGGTGCGTAACACTGAAGCTTTCTTT. Protein sequence: CASSVEAGVRNTEAFF. The chain carries TRBV9 and TRBJ1-1; a possible D gene is TRBD1 (5 bases). Trimming left V 0 bases short and J 2 bases short, with 14 bases between. The CDR3 loop spans 16 amino acids. The germline CDR1 and CDR2 sequences are SGDLS and YYNGEE.

The chain recombines TRBV4-2 with TRBJ1-1; possibly TRBD1 for D (5 bases). The CDR3 loop spans 14 amino acids. Deletions cut 0 bases from V and 4 bases from J, with 9 bases between. Germline-derived CDR1 and CDR2 are LGHNA and YNFKEQ. The CDR3 loop reads CASSQEGRGTEAFF. The CDR3 DNA follows: TGTGCCAGCAGCCAAGAGGGGAGGGGCACTGAAGCTTTCTTT.

The table lists this clone with a count of one. The chain employs TRBV2 and TRBJ2-3, with unresolved D. CDR1 and CDR2 (germline): SNHLY, FYNNEI. The CDR3 has 13 residues. Trimming left V 7 bases short and J 5 bases short, with 13 bases between. This chain's CDR3 is CASTVVIGDTQYF. CDR3 nucleotide sequence: TGTGCCAGCACAGTGGTTATTGGAGATACGCAGTATTTT.

The chain combines TRBV19 with TRBJ2-1; TRBD2 might be the D (5 bases). The V and J ends lost 1 base and 0 bases respectively, with 13 bases between them. This CDR3 is built from 17 residues. The germline V gene has CDR1 LNHDA and CDR2 SQIVND (reference sequence). CDR3 residues: CASSIGGGTSSYNEQFF. The DNA of the CDR3 is TGTGCCAGTAGTATAGGAGGAGGTACAAGCTCCTACAATGAGCAGTTCTTC.

The CDR3 bases are TGTGCCAGCAGCGCCTACCACGAGCAGTACTTC. Its protein product is CASSAYHEQYF. The V gene is TRBV9, the J gene TRBJ2-7; no reliable D call. CDR1 and CDR2 (germline): SGDLS, YYNGEE. The CDR3 is 11 amino acids. The ends were cut back, 3 bases at V and 5 bases at J, with 6 bases in the middle.